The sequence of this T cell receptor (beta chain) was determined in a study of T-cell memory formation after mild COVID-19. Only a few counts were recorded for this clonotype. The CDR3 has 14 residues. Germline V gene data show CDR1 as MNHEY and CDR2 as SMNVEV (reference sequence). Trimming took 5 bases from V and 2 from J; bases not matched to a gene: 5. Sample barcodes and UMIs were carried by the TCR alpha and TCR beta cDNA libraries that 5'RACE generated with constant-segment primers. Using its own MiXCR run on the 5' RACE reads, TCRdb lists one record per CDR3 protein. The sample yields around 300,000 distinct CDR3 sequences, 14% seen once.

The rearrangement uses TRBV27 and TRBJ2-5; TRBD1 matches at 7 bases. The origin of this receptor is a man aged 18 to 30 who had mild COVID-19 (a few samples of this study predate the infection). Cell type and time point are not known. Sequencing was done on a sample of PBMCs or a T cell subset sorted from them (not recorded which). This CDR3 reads CASSKDRLQETQYF. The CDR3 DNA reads TGTGCCAGCAGTAAGGACAGGCTACAAGAGACCCAGTACTTC.